Sequencing of this T cell receptor (beta chain) was carried out in a study of CD8 T cells in Susac syndrome. Overall study findings and caveats: The study acknowledged a relatively small number of individuals in its TCR sequencing and HLA analysis.

To note about this clonotype: Antigen unknown.

The study sequenced TCR beta in blood CD8+ and CD4+ T cells. TEMRA cells were FACS-enriched, with CD8+ and CD4+ T cells isolated negatively. The CDR3 has 14 amino acids. V was clipped by 2 bases and J by 5 bases, with 13 bases between them. Reverse transcription used about 0.5 to 1 ug RNA and random hexamers. Across 54 Vbeta and 13 Jbeta, TCR beta CDR3 was amplified with immunoSEQ multiplex PCR. Using its own MiXCR run on the immunoSEQ multiplex PCR reads, TCRdb lists one record per CDR3 protein. Of approximately 160,000 distinct CDR3 sequences listed, about 92% were seen once; the top ten hold approximately 0.073%.

The rearrangement joins TRBV23-1 to TRBJ2-7; no definite D call. TRBV23-1 is an ORF, and what it does is uncertain. Sequencing was done on a sample of CD4+ T cells from PBMCs. The sequence was collected from a human donor in good health. Here the CDR3 reads CASSQRAKFHEQYF. CDR3 DNA sequence: TGCGCCAGCAGTCAACGGGCCAAATTTCACGAGCAGTACTTC.